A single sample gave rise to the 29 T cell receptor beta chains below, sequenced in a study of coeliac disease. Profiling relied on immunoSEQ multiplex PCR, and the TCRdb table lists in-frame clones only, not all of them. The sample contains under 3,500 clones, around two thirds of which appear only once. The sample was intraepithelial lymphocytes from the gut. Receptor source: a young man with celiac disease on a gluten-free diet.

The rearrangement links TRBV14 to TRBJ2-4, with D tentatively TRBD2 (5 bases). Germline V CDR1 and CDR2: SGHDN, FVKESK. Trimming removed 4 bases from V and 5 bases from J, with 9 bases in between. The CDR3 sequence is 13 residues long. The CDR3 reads CASSRTGENIQYF. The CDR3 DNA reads TGTGCCAGCAGCCGGACTGGGGAAAACATTCAGTACTTC.

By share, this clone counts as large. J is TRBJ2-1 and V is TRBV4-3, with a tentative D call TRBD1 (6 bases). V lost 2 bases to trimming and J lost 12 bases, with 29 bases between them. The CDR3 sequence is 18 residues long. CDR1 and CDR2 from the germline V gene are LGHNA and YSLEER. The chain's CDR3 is CASSQIWNGQSDDLGQFF. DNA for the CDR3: TGCGCCAGCAGCCAAATTTGGAACGGACAGTCAGATGATCTGGGGCAGTTCTTC.

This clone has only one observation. The CDR3 here is CASSDQQGVVDTEAFF. CDR3 nucleotide sequence: TGTGCCAGCAGCGACCAACAGGGGGTGGTAGACACTGAAGCTTTCTTT. The chain joins TRBV9 to TRBJ1-1; TRBD1 agrees at 8 bases. CDR1 is SGDLS and CDR2 is YYNGEE in the germline V gene. The CDR3 is made up of 16 amino acids. V was pared by 3 bases and J by 3 bases, with 10 bases of the junction left unmatched.

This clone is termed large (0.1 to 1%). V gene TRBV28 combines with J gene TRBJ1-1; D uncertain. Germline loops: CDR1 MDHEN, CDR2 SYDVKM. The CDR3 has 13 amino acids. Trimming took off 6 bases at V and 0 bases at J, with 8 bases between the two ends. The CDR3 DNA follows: TGTGCCAGCAGGCAAACTCTGAACACTGAAGCTTTCTTT. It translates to CASRQTLNTEAFF. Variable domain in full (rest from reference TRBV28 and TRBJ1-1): DVKVTQSSRYLVKRTGEKVFLECVQDMDHENMFWYRQDPGLGLRLIYFSYDVKMKEKGDIPEGYSVSREKKERFSLILESASTNQTSMYLCASRQTLNTEAFFGQGTRLTVV.

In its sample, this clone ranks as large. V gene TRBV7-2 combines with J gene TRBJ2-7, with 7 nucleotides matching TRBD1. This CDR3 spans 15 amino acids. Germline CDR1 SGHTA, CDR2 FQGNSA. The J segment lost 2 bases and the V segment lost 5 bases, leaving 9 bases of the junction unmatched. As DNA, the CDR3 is TGTGCCAGCAGCCCAACCGGGACAGCGACCTACGAGCAGTACTTC. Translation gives CASSPTGTATYEQYF.

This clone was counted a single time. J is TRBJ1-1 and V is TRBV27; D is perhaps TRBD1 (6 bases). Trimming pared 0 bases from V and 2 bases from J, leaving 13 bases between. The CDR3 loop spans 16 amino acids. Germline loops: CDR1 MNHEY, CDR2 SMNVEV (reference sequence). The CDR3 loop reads CASSLSTGTYNTEAFF. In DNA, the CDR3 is TGTGCCAGCAGTTTATCGACTGGGACATACAACACTGAAGCTTTCTTT.

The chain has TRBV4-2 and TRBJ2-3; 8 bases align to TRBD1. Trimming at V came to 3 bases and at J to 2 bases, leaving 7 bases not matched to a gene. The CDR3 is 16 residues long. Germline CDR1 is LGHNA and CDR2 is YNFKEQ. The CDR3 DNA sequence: TGTGCCAGCAGCCAGACGAGACAGGGGTACACAGATACGCAGTATTTT. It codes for CASSQTRQGYTDTQYF.

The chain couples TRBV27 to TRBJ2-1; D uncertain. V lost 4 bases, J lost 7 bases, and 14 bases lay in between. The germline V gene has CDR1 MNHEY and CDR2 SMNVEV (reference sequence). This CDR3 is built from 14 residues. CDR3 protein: CASSSFTPDNEQFF. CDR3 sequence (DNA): TGTGCCAGCAGTTCCTTTACACCCGATAATGAGCAGTTCTTC.

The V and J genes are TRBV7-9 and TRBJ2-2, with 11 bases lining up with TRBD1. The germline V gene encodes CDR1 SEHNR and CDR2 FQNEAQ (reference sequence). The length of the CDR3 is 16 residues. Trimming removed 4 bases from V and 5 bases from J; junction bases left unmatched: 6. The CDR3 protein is CASSSGQGVLTGELFF. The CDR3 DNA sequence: TGTGCCAGCAGCTCGGGACAGGGGGTTCTAACCGGGGAGCTGTTTTTT.

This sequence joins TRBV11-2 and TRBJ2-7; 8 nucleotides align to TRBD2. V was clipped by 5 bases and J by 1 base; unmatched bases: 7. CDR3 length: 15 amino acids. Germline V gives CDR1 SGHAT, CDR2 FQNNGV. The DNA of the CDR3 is TGTGCCAGCAGCCCCCGCTTAGCGGGGTCCTACGAGCAGTACTTC. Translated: CASSPRLAGSYEQYF.

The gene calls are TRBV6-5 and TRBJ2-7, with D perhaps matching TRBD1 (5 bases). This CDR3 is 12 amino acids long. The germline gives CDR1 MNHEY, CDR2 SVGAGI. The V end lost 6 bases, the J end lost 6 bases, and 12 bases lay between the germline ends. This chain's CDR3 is CASSRPRGEQYF. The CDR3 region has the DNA TGTGCCAGCAGCCGACCTAGGGGCGAGCAGTACTTC.

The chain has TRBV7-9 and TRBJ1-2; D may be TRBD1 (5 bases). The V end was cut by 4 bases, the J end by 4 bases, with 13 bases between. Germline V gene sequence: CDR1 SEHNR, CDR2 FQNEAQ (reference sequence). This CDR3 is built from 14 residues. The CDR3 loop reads CASSSYDSSYGYTF. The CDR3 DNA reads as TGTGCCAGCAGCTCCTACGACAGTAGCTATGGCTACACCTTC.

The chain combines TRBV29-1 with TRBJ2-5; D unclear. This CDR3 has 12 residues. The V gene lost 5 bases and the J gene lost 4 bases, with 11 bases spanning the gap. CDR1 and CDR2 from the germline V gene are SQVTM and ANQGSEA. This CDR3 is CSVISDRETQYF. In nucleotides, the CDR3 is TGCAGCGTTATTAGTGATCGAGAGACCCAGTACTTC.

CDR3 region: CASQTGGTEAFF. The CDR3 nucleotides are TGTGCCAGCCAAACAGGGGGCACTGAAGCTTTCTTT. The chain combines TRBV28 with TRBJ1-1; 8 bases agree with TRBD1. J was trimmed by 4 bases and V by 8 bases; bases with no gene match: 3. CDR1 and CDR2 (germline): MDHEN, SYDVKM. The CDR3 totals 12 residues.

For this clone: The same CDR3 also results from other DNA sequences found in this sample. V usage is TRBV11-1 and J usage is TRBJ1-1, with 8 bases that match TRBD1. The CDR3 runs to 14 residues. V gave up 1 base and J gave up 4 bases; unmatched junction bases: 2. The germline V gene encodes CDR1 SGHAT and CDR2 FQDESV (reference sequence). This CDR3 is CASSLGRGPTEAFF. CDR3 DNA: TGTGCCAGCAGCTTAGGCAGGGGGCCCACTGAAGCTTTCTTT. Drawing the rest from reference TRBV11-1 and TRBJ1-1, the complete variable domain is EAEVAQSPRYKITEKSQAVAFWCDPISGHATLYWYRQILGQGPELLVQFQDESVVDDSQLPKDRFSAERLKGVDSTLKIQPAELGDSAMYLCASSLGRGPTEAFFGQGTRLTVV.

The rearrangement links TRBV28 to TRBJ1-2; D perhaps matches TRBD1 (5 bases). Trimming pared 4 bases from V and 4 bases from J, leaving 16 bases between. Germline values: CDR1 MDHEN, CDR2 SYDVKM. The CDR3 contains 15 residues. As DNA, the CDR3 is TGTGCCAGCAGTTACATACTACAGGTGGGCTATGGCTACACCTTC. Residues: CASSYILQVGYGYTF.

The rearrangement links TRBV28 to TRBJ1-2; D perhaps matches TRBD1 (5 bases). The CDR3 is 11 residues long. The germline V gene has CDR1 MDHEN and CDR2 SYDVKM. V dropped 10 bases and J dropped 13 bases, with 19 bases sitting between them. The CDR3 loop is CATAGTPAGTF. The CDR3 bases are TGTGCCACAGCCGGGACTCCGGCTGGCACCTTC.

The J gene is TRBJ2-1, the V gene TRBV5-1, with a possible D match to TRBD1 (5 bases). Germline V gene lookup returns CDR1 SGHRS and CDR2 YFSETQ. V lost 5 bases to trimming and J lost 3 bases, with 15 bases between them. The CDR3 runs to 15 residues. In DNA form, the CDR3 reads TGCGCCAGCAGTTTTGACAGTGAGGTCTACAATGAGCAGTTCTTC. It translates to CASSFDSEVYNEQFF. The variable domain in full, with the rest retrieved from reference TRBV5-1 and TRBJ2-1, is KAGVTQTPRYLIKTRGQQVTLSCSPISGHRSVSWYQQTPGQGLQFLFEYFSETQRNKGNFPGRFSGRQFSNSRSEMNVSTLELGDSALYLCASSFDSEVYNEQFFGPGTRLTVL.

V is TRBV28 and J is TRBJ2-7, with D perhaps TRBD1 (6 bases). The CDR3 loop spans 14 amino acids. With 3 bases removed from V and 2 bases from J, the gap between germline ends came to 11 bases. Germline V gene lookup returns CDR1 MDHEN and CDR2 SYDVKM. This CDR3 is CASSFGTLTYEQYF. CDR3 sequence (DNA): TGTGCCAGCAGTTTCGGGACACTTACCTACGAGCAGTACTTC.

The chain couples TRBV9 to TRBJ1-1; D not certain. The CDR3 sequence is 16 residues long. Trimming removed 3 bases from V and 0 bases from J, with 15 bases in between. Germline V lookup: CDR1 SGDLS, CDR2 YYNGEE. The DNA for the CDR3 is TGTGCCAGCAGCGCGGAGCCCGGGTTCCTGAACACTGAAGCTTTCTTT. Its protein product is CASSAEPGFLNTEAFF. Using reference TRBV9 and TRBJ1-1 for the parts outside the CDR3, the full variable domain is DSGVTQTPKHLITATGQRVTLRCSPRSGDLSVYWYQQSLDQGLQFLIQYYNGEERAKGNILERFSAQQFPDLHSELNLSSLELGDSALYFCASSAEPGFLNTEAFFGQGTRLTVV.

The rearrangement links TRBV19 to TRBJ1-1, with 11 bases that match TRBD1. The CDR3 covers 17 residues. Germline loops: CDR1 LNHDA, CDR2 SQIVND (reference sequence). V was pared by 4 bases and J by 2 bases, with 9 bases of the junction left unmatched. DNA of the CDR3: TGTGCCAGTAGTACCCGGGACAGGGGGAAAAAAAACACTGAAGCTTTCTTT. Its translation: CASSTRDRGKKNTEAFF.

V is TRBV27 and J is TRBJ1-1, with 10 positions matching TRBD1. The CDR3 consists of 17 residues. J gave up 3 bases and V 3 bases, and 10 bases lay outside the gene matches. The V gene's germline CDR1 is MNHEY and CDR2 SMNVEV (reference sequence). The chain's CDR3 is CASSFSTGGGVYTEAFF. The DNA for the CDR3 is TGTGCCAGCAGTTTCTCGACAGGGGGCGGGGTGTACACTGAAGCTTTCTTT.

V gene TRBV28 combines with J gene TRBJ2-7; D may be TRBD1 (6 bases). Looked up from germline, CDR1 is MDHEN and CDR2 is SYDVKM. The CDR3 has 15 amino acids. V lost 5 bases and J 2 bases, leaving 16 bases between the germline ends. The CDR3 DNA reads TGTGCCAGCAGTCCCGGGTGGGGGCGTCCCTACGAGCAGTACTTC. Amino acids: CASSPGWGRPYEQYF.

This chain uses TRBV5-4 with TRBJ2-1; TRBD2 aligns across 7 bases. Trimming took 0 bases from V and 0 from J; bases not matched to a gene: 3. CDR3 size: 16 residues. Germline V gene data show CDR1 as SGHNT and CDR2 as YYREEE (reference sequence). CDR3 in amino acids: CASSLDGGGSYNEQFF. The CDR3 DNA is TGTGCCAGCAGCTTGGATGGGGGGGGCTCCTACAATGAGCAGTTCTTC.

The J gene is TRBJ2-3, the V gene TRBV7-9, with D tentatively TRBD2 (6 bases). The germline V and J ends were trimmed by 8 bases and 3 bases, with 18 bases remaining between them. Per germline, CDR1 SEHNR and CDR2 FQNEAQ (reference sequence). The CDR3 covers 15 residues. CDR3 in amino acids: CASRMRGDSTDTQYF. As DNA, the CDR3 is TGTGCCAGCCGTATGCGCGGGGATTCTACAGATACGCAGTATTTT. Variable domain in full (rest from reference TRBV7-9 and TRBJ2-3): DTGVSQNPRHKITKRGQNVTFRCDPISEHNRLYWYRQTLGQGPEFLTYFQNEAQLEKSRLLSDRFSAERPKGSFSTLEIQRTEQGDSAMYLCASRMRGDSTDTQYFGPGTRLTVL.

CDR3 loop: CASSQQGHSGNTIYF. DNA of the CDR3: TGCGCCAGCAGCCAACAGGGCCACTCTGGAAACACCATATATTTT. This rearrangement joins TRBV5-1 to TRBJ1-3; a possible D gene is TRBD1 (6 bases). CDR3 length equals 15 residues. Trimming took 4 bases from V and 0 from J, leaving 11 bases between them. CDR1 is SGHRS, CDR2 YFSETQ, per germline.

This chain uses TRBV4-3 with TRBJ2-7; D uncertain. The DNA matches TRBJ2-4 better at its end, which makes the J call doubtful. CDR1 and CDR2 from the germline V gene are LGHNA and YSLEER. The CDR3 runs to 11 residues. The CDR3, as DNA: TGCGCCAGCAGCCGCGGTCCCATTCAGTACTTC. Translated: CASSRGPIQYF.

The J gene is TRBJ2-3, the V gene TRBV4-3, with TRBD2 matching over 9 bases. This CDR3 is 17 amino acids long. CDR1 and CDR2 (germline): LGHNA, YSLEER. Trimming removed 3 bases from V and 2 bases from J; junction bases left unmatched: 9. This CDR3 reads CASSQALAGALTDTQYF. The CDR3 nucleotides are TGCGCCAGCAGCCAGGCCTTAGCGGGGGCCCTCACAGATACGCAGTATTTT.

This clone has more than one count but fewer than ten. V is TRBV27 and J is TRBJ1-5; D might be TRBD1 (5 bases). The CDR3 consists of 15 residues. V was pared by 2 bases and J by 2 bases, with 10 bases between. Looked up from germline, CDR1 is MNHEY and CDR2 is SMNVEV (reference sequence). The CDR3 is CASSLVGAGNQPQHF. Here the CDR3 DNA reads TGTGCCAGCAGTTTAGTAGGGGCTGGCAATCAGCCCCAGCATTTT.